Each of the 23 T cell receptor beta chains below was sequenced from the same sample in a study of human T cells and chemical hapten exposure. Indicated time point: pre-sensitization, week 0. Treatment denoted: therapeutic diphenylcyclopropenone sensitization with weekly scalp DPC. One entry per CDR3 protein, called by TCRdb with MiXCR from the RACE reads. The profile shows more than 300,000 distinct CDR3 sequences, around 5.5% of them singletons. The sample in question was whole blood, obtained in connection with sensitization to the hapten diphenylcyclopropenone (DPC). These receptors originate from a woman aged 18-29 years with alopecia areata. Some clones in this sample may be carry-over from other donors' samples.

This clonotype has only a few counts. The chain joins TRBV20-1 to TRBJ2-3; a weak D match, TRBD2 (7 bases). V lost 4 bases and J 0 bases, leaving 14 bases between the germline ends. The CDR3 totals 15 residues. Germline V gene sequence: CDR1 DFQATT, CDR2 SNEGSKA (reference sequence). Here the CDR3 reads CSAKGGTGSTDTQYF. The CDR3, as DNA: TGCAGTGCTAAGGGGGGGACTGGGAGCACAGATACGCAGTATTTT.

The V call is TRBV10-3, the J call TRBJ1-6; D not resolved. CDR3 size: 14 residues. V was pared by 10 bases and J by 14 bases, with 24 bases between. CDR1 and CDR2 (germline): ENHRY, SYGVKD. DNA of the CDR3: TGTGCCACCCAAACGGACGGGGTAGGATTGACCCTCCACTTT. It yields the protein CATQTDGVGLTLHF.

This clonotype has only a few counts. The rearrangement links TRBV20-1 to TRBJ1-6, with 9 nucleotides matching TRBD1. V lost 5 bases to trimming and J lost 7 bases; unmatched junction nucleotides: 9. Germline values: CDR1 DFQATT, CDR2 SNEGSKA (reference sequence). The CDR3 spans 15 residues. This CDR3 is CSAWDRVKSNSPLHF. DNA for the CDR3: TGCAGTGCTTGGGACAGGGTGAAGTCCAATTCACCCCTCCACTTT.

This clonotype was recorded at least ten times. The V call is TRBV12-3 or TRBV12-4, the J call TRBJ1-5; 7 bases agree with TRBD1. The CDR3 spans 13 residues. Germline trimming cut 8 bases from V and 6 bases from J; bases unmatched to any gene: 7. The CDR3 DNA follows: TGTGCCAGCGGGGCAGGGGGGAGTCAGCCCCAGCATTTT. It codes for CASGAGGSQPQHF.

This clonotype was detected many times. This chain joins TRBV5-6 and TRBJ2-1; perhaps TRBD2 as D (6 bases). Per the germline V gene, CDR1 is SGHDT and CDR2 is YYEEEE. The CDR3 is 17 residues long. Deletions cut 2 bases from V and 4 bases from J, with 19 bases between. The CDR3 DNA follows: TGTGCCAGCAGCTTCCGGCTCGCGGGGAAGGTTTACAATGAGCAGTTCTTC. It translates to CASSFRLAGKVYNEQFF.

In this sample, this clonotype turned up many times. This chain links TRBV3-1 with TRBJ2-6, with unresolved D. This CDR3 has 15 residues. The ends were cut back, 4 bases at V and 4 bases at J, with 11 bases in the middle. Per germline, CDR1 LGHDT and CDR2 YNNKEL (reference sequence). The CDR3 protein is CASSPLTGGANVLTF. As DNA, the CDR3 is TGTGCCAGCAGCCCGCTAACCGGAGGGGCCAACGTCCTGACTTTC.

The sample holds many counts of this clonotype. A read error may be the cause here, since a much bigger clone is one base away. This chain links TRBV12-3 or TRBV12-4 with TRBJ2-6; D is undetermined. The CDR3 contains 13 residues. Trimming removed 7 bases from V and 0 bases from J, with 4 bases in between. This chain's CDR3 is CASKISGANVLTF. As DNA, the CDR3 is TGTGCCAGCAAGATCTCTGGGGCCAACGTCCTGACTTTC.

This clonotype was recorded many times. J is TRBJ2-2 and V is TRBV29-1, with 8 bases identical to TRBD1. With V trimmed by 7 bases and J by 4 bases, 8 bases remained unmatched. From germline, CDR1 is SQVTM and CDR2 ANQGSEA. The CDR3 contains 14 residues. The CDR3 bases are TGCAGCGCTCGGACAGGGTCGGGCACCGGGGAGCTGTTTTTT. It codes for CSARTGSGTGELFF.

V is TRBV28 and J is TRBJ1-5; TRBD1 might be the D (6 bases). V lost 5 bases and J 4 bases, leaving 12 bases between the germline ends. The CDR3 totals 14 residues. CDR1 and CDR2 (germline): MDHEN, SYDVKM. The CDR3 DNA reads TGTGCCAGCAGTATAATTCAGGGGAATCAGCCCCAGCATTTT. This sequence encodes CASSIIQGNQPQHF.

This clonotype came up a few times. The chain is built from TRBV28 and TRBJ1-1; 7 nucleotides match TRBD1. Trimming at V came to 9 bases and at J to 8 bases, leaving 9 bases not matched to a gene. Germline values: CDR1 MDHEN, CDR2 SYDVKM. The CDR3 length is 12 residues. The chain's CDR3 is CASWFRGGEAFF. CDR3 coding DNA: TGTGCCAGTTGGTTCAGGGGGGGAGAAGCTTTCTTT.

This clonotype showed up just a few times. This chain connects TRBV5-1 to TRBJ2-3, with TRBD2 as a possible D gene (5 bases). Germline V gives CDR1 SGHRS, CDR2 YFSETQ. There are 14 residues in the CDR3. Between the trimmed V and J ends, which lost 0 bases and 5 bases, there was a span of 10 bases. The CDR3 here is CASSLGSGGDTQYF. In DNA form, the CDR3 reads TGCGCCAGCAGCTTGGGCTCAGGAGGAGATACGCAGTATTTT.

J is TRBJ1-1 and V is TRBV6-6; 7 bases line up with TRBD1. In germline, CDR1 is MNHNY, CDR2 SVGAGI (reference sequence). This CDR3 is 14 amino acids long. The V and J ends lost 6 bases and 5 bases, in that order; junction bases with no gene match: 9. CDR3 bases: TGTGCCAGCAGGGCAGGGGGGAGGGGGACTGAAGCTTTCTTT. This translates into CASRAGGRGTEAFF.

Concerning this clonotype: A much more abundant neighbour one base away suggests this may be a read error. J is TRBJ1-1 and V is TRBV11-1; tentatively, D is TRBD1 (5 bases). The germline CDR1 and CDR2 sequences are SGHAT and FQDESV (reference sequence). The CDR3 has 13 residues. Trimming pared 8 bases from V and 7 bases from J, leaving 17 bases between. The CDR3 DNA reads as TGTGCCAGCGGGAGGCAGGGCGGGAGTGAAGCTTTCTTT. Encoded protein: CASGRQGGSEAFF.

This clonotype has only a few counts. The V gene is TRBV12-3 or TRBV12-4, the J gene TRBJ1-2; possibly TRBD1 for D (6 bases). Trimming left V 7 bases short and J 4 bases short, with 28 bases between. This CDR3 region has 18 residues. The CDR3 DNA is TGTGCCAGCACCTTCGGGCGGGGGGGCGCGTACTCCTTCTATGGCTACACCTTC. It translates to CASTFGRGGAYSFYGYTF.

This clonotype was picked up many times. The chain recombines TRBV7-8 with TRBJ1-2; 7 bases are shared with TRBD1. The CDR3 runs to 15 residues. In germline, CDR1 is SGHVS, CDR2 FQNEAQ. The trim removed 5 bases at V and 4 bases at J, leaving 10 bases unmatched. CDR3 nucleotide sequence: TGTGCCAGCAGCACGCGACAGGGAAGGGGCTATGGCTACACCTTC. Amino acid sequence: CASSTRQGRGYGYTF.

This clonotype was detected only a few times. The V gene is TRBV7-9, the J gene TRBJ1-1; D remains ambiguous. Germline CDR1 reads SEHNR; CDR2 reads FQNEAQ (reference sequence). V lost 4 bases and J 2 bases, leaving 11 bases between the germline ends. CDR3 length: 14 amino acids. CDR3 nucleotides: TGTGCCAGCAGCTCCTACGACGGAAACACTGAAGCTTTCTTT. It encodes CASSSYDGNTEAFF.

This clonotype appeared many times. CDR3 amino acids: CASSEVGGTDTQYF. CDR3 coding DNA: TGTGCCAGCAGTGAGGTCGGGGGAACAGATACGCAGTATTTT. This chain links TRBV6-4 with TRBJ2-3, with a tentative D call TRBD2 (6 bases). The CDR3 loop spans 14 amino acids. Germline CDR1 reads MRHNA; CDR2 reads SNTAGT. Trimming left V 3 bases short and J 3 bases short, with 10 bases between.

In its sample, this clonotype was seen many times. The chain recombines TRBV6-2 or TRBV6-3 with TRBJ1-5; no definite D call. This CDR3 has 14 amino acids. CDR1 is MNHEY and CDR2 is SVGEGT in the germline V gene. V was shortened by 0 bases and J by 2 bases, with 5 bases between the two germline ends. The CDR3 region has the DNA TGTGCCAGCAGTTACTCGAGGGGCAATCAGCCCCAGCATTTT. It encodes CASSYSRGNQPQHF.

The chain recombines TRBV27 with TRBJ2-6; D is perhaps TRBD2 (5 bases). Trimming cost V 5 bases and J 2 bases, with 13 bases left between them. The germline V gene has CDR1 MNHEY and CDR2 SMNVEV (reference sequence). CDR3 size: 16 residues. CDR3 sequence reads: CASSGYTSAGANVLTF. The CDR3 DNA reads as TGTGCCAGCAGTGGTTATACTAGTGCTGGGGCCAACGTCCTGACTTTC.

Only a few counts were recorded for this clonotype. This chain joins TRBV3-1 and TRBJ1-1, with D possibly being TRBD1 (5 bases). V was pared by 3 bases and J by 8 bases, with 7 bases between. This CDR3 spans 11 amino acids. From germline, CDR1 is LGHDT and CDR2 YNNKEL (reference sequence). CDR3 coding DNA: TGTGCCAGCAGCCAGTGGGGCGAAGCTTTCTTT. This encodes CASSQWGEAFF.

This clonotype was recorded at least ten times. The chain joins TRBV5-1 to TRBJ2-2; D gene ambiguous. Germline V lookup: CDR1 SGHRS, CDR2 YFSETQ. V gave up 0 bases and J gave up 10 bases, with 4 bases separating them. The CDR3 extends over 11 amino acids. Here the CDR3 reads CASSLEEELFF. The CDR3 DNA is TGCGCCAGCAGCTTGGAGGAGGAGCTGTTTTTT.

This clonotype was seen a handful of times. The chain uses TRBV13 and TRBJ1-3; the D gene is possibly TRBD1 (6 bases). V was clipped by 5 bases and J by 5 bases, with 22 bases between them. Germline CDR1 reads PRHDT; CDR2 reads FYEKMQ (reference sequence). The CDR3 has 17 residues. The chain's CDR3 is CASSPGSGGGWRNTIYF. The DNA for the CDR3 is TGTGCCAGCAGCCCTGGGAGCGGAGGGGGATGGAGAAACACCATATATTTT.

This clonotype turned up a few times. The chain recombines TRBV24-1 with TRBJ2-3; D may be TRBD1 (6 bases). The CDR3 totals 15 residues. V lost 4 bases and J lost 0, with 10 bases in between. In germline, CDR1 is KGHDR, CDR2 SFDVKD. CDR3 amino acids: CATSDGDISTDTQYF. The CDR3, as DNA: TGTGCCACCAGTGACGGGGACATTAGCACAGATACGCAGTATTTT.